Included here is one T cell receptor (beta chain) sequence, with context. In germline, CDR1 is SGDLS, CDR2 YYNGEE. V gave up 4 bases and J gave up 2 bases; unmatched junction bases: 6. The CDR3 is made up of 15 amino acids. The sample belongs to a study of cytomegalovirus exposure and HLA in healthy donors. The primer mix had 60 Vbeta and 13 Jbeta primers. The method was immunoSEQ multiplex PCR; TCRdb's version includes in-frame clones alone and lacks a portion of them. The data show 150,000 to 200,000 clones, approximately 83% seen once. The specimen sequenced was PBMCs. The source is a man in his late teens or twenties in good health and CMV-seropositive. The V gene is TRBV9, the J gene TRBJ2-4; 7 bases match TRBD1. The CDR3 is CASSIGGATKNIQYF. The DNA of the CDR3 is TGTGCCAGCAGCATAGGGGGCGCGACCAAAAACATTCAGTACTTC.